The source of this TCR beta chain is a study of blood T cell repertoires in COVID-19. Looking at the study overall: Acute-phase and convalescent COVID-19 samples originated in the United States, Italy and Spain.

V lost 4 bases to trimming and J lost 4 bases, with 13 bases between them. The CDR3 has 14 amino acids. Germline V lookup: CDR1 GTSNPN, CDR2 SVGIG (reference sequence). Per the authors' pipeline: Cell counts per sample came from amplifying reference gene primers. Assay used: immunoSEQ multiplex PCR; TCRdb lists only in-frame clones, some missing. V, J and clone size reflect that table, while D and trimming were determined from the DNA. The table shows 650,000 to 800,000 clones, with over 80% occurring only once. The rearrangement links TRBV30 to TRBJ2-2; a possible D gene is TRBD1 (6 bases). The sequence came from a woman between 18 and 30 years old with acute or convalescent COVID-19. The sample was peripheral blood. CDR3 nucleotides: TGTGCCTGGAACTCCCAGGGGATCACCGGGGAGCTGTTTTTT. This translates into CAWNSQGITGELFF.